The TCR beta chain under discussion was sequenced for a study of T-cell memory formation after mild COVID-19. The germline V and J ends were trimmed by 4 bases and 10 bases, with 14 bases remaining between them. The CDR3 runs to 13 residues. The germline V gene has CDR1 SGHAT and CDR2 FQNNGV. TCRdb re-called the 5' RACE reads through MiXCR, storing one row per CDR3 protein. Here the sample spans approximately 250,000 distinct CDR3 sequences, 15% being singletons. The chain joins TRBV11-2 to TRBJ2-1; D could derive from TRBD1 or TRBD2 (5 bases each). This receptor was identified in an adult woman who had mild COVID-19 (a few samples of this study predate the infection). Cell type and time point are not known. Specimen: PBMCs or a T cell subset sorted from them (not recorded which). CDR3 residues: CASSSEGTTEQFF. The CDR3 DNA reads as TGTGCCAGCAGCTCTGAAGGGACCACGGAGCAGTTCTTC. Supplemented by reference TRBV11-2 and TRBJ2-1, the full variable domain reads EAGVAQSPRYKIIEKRQSVAFWCNPISGHATLYWYQQILGQGPKLLIQFQNNGVVDDSQLPKDRFSAERLKGVDSTLKIQPAKLEDSAVYLCASSSEGTTEQFFGPGTRLTVL.